The 10 T cell receptor beta chains listed next were all sequenced from one sample in a study of cytomegalovirus exposure and HLA in healthy donors. The PCR was carried out with 60 Vbeta primers and 13 Jbeta primers. Clones were read by immunoSEQ multiplex PCR, and TCRdb kept only the in-frame ones, dropping some. The sample lists 200,000 to 250,000 clones, approximately 80% seen once, with about 0.77% in the top ten. Sequencing was done on a sample of PBMCs. Every receptor here comes from a boy between 2 and 10 years old in good health and CMV-seronegative.

This clone showed up just a few times. The chain carries TRBV2 and TRBJ1-1; D is possibly TRBD1 (6 bases). Germline V gene lookup returns CDR1 SNHLY and CDR2 FYNNEI. The CDR3 sequence is 12 residues long. Trimming took 4 bases from V and 7 from J, leaving 10 bases between them. CDR3 sequence reads: CASSGDTGEAFF. Here the CDR3 DNA reads TGTGCCAGCAGTGGGGACACCGGTGAAGCTTTCTTT.

V usage is TRBV15 and J usage is TRBJ1-6, with a possible D match to TRBD1 (6 bases). The CDR3 runs 17 residues. Trimming left V 2 bases short and J 0 bases short, with 11 bases between. Germline CDR1 and CDR2: LNHNV and YYDKDF (reference sequence). CDR3 residues: CATSRPQGSSYNSPLHF. CDR3 DNA: TGTGCCACCAGCAGACCTCAGGGGAGCTCCTATAATTCACCCCTCCACTTT.

The chain is built from TRBV2 and TRBJ1-1; 8 bases are shared with TRBD1. Per germline, CDR1 SNHLY and CDR2 FYNNEI. V trimming: 4 bases; J trimming: 1 base; junction bases outside the gene matches: 5. The CDR3 sequence is 15 residues long. The CDR3 coding sequence is TGTGCCAGCAGTGCTTGGACAGGGACGAACACTGAAGCTTTCTTT. Residues: CASSAWTGTNTEAFF.

The rearrangement links TRBV4-1 to TRBJ1-5; D may be TRBD1 (5 bases). Germline V gene sequence: CDR1 MGHRA, CDR2 YSYEKL. With 2 bases removed from V and 2 bases from J, the gap between germline ends came to 16 bases. The CDR3 is made up of 17 amino acids. The CDR3: CASSQQGPSLGNQPQHF. The DNA for the CDR3 is TGCGCCAGCAGCCAACAGGGTCCTTCCTTGGGCAATCAGCCCCAGCATTTT.

The chain uses TRBV11-1 and TRBJ1-1; TRBD1 matches 7 bases. The CDR3 length is 15 residues. J was trimmed by 3 bases and V by 3 bases; bases with no gene match: 7. Germline V gene lookup returns CDR1 SGHAT and CDR2 FQDESV (reference sequence). CDR3 loop: CASSFTGTVDTEAFF. CDR3 in DNA: TGTGCCAGCAGCTTTACCGGGACAGTCGACACTGAAGCTTTCTTT.

This chain links TRBV4-1 with TRBJ2-7; 7 nucleotides align to TRBD1. The CDR3 totals 14 residues. V lost 0 bases and J lost 6; bases outside the gene matches: 5. Per the germline V gene, CDR1 is MGHRA and CDR2 is YSYEKL. The CDR3 region is CASSQDEGAGEQYF. The DNA for the CDR3 is TGCGCCAGCAGCCAAGACGAGGGGGCGGGCGAGCAGTACTTC.

CDR3 protein: CASSLGTYMNTEAFF. CDR3 in DNA: TGTGCCAGCAGCTTAGGGACATATATGAACACTGAAGCTTTCTTT. The chain combines TRBV11-2 with TRBJ1-1, with TRBD1 as a possible D gene (5 bases). The CDR3 is 15 amino acids. Germline V gene sequence: CDR1 SGHAT, CDR2 FQNNGV. V was trimmed by 1 base and J by 0 bases, leaving 9 bases between them. Supplemented by reference TRBV11-2 and TRBJ1-1, the full variable domain reads EAGVAQSPRYKIIEKRQSVAFWCNPISGHATLYWYQQILGQGPKLLIQFQNNGVVDDSQLPKDRFSAERLKGVDSTLKIQPAKLEDSAVYLCASSLGTYMNTEAFFGQGTRLTVV.

A single count supports this clone. The rearrangement uses TRBV18 and TRBJ2-7; D is perhaps TRBD2 (5 bases). Germline assignment: CDR1 KGHSH and CDR2 LQKENI. The CDR3 is made up of 14 amino acids. V gave up 3 bases and J gave up 10 bases, with 19 bases separating them. CDR3 sequence reads: CASSPPNTPGNQYF. For the CDR3, the DNA is TGTGCCAGCTCACCCCCGAATACCCCGGGGAACCAGTACTTC.

The rearrangement joins TRBV6-5 to TRBJ2-7, with D perhaps TRBD1 (6 bases). The CDR3 has 14 residues. V lost 6 bases, J lost 3 bases, and 15 bases lay in between. Germline CDR1 MNHEY, CDR2 SVGAGI. In nucleotides, the CDR3 is TGTGCCAGCAGCCTACGGGACAAAGACTACGAGCAGTACTTC. Translated, it gives CASSLRDKDYEQYF.

This sequence joins TRBV7-9 and TRBJ2-7; D may be TRBD1 (6 bases). Trimming took off 1 base at V and 3 bases at J, with 7 bases between the two ends. Germline CDR1 SEHNR, CDR2 FQNEAQ (reference sequence). CDR3 length: 13 residues. CDR3: CASSLGTVYEQYF. CDR3 nucleotides: TGTGCCAGCAGCTTAGGGACAGTCTACGAGCAGTACTTC.